This T cell receptor (beta chain) derives from a study of blood T cell repertoires in COVID-19. On the study more broadly: From the United States, Italy and Spain came samples of acute and convalescent COVID-19. Nucleic acid was either cDNA or gDNA, and it came from T cells, B-cell-depleted T cells, or PBMCs.

Germline CDR1 MGHRA, CDR2 YSYEKL. The CDR3 contains 16 residues. V shed 4 bases and J 5 bases; nucleotides not matched to a gene: 9. The authors' processing: Using reference gene primer amplification, nucleated cell counts were estimated. Assay: immunoSEQ multiplex PCR; the TCRdb copy retains only in-frame clones and omits some. The V and J calls and clone size were taken over from that table, and D and trimming were inferred from the DNA. The sample holds almost 35,000 clones, around nine tenths seen once. What was sequenced was peripheral blood. The chain has TRBV4-1 and TRBJ2-7, with 12 bases identical to TRBD1. The source of this sequence is a man aged 60 to 75 with active or convalescent COVID-19. Here the CDR3 reads CASSRSPGQGADEQYF. Here the CDR3 DNA reads TGCGCCAGCAGCCGAAGCCCGGGACAGGGGGCGGACGAGCAGTACTTC.